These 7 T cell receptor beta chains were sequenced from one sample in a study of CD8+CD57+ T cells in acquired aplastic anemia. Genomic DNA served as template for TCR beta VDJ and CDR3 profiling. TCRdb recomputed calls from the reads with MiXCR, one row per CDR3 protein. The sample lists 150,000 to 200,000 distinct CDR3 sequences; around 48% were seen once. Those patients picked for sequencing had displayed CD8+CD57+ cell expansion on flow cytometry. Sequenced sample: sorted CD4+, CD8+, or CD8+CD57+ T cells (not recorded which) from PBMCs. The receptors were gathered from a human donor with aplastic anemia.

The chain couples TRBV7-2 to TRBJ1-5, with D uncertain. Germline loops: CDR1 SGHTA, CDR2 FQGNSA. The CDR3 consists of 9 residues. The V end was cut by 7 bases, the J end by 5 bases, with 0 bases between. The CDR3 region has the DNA TGTGCCAGCAATCAGCCCCAGCATTTT. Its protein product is CASNQPQHF.

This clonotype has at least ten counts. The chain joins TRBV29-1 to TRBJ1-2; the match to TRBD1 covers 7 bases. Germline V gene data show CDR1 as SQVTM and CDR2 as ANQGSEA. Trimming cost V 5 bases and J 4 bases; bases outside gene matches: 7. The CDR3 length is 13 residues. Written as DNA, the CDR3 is TGCAGCGTTTTAACAGGGGCGGGCTATGGCTACACCTTC. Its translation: CSVLTGAGYGYTF.

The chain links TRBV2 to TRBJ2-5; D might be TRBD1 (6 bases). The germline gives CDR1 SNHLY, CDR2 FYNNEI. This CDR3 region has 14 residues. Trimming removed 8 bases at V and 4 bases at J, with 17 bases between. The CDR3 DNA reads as TGTGCCAGCGCGATGGGGGCACGTGGAGAGACCCAGTACTTC. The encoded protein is CASAMGARGETQYF.

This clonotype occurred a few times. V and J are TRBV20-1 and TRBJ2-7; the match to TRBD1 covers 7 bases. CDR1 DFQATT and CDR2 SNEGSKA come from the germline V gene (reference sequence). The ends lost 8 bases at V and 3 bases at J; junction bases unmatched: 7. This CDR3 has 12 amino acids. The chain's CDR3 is CSPTSGGYEQYF. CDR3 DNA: TGCAGTCCAACCTCAGGGGGCTACGAGCAGTACTTC.

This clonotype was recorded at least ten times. The DNA of the CDR3 is TGTGCCAGCAGCGCAGGACTAGCCAGAGGTCCCGGGGAGCTGTTTTTT. Its protein product is CASSAGLARGPGELFF. J is TRBJ2-2 and V is TRBV11-2, with 8 nucleotides matching TRBD2. V shed 5 bases and J 6 bases; nucleotides not matched to a gene: 11. This CDR3 has 16 amino acids. CDR1 and CDR2 from the germline V gene are SGHAT and FQNNGV.

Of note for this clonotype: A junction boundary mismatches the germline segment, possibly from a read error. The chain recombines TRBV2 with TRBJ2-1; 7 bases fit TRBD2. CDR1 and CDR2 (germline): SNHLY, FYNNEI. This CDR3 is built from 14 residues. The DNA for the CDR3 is TGTGCCAGCAGTCAAGCGGGGTCCCTCGGTGAGCAGTTCTTC. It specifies CASSQAGSLGEQFF.

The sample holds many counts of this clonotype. CDR3 sequence reads: CSVAGTGAGNTIYF. The CDR3 DNA sequence: TGCAGCGTGGCCGGGACAGGGGCCGGAAACACCATATATTTT. The chain recombines TRBV29-1 with TRBJ1-3; 10 bases match TRBD1. V lost 6 bases, J lost 4 bases, and 6 bases stayed unmatched. Germline-derived CDR1 and CDR2 are SQVTM and ANQGSEA. There are 14 residues in the CDR3.